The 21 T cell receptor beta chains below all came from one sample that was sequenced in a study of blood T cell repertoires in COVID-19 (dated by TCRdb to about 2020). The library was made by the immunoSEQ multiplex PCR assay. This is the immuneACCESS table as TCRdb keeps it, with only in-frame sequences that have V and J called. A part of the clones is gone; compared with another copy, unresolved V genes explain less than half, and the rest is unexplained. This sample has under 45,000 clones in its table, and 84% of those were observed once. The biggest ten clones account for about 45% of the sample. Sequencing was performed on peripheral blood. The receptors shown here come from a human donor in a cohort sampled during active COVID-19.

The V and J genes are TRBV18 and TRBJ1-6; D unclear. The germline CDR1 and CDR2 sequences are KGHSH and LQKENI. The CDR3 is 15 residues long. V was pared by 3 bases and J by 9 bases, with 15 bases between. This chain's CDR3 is CASSPSETDTSPLHF. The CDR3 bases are TGTGCCAGCTCACCGTCGGAGACCGATACTTCACCCCTCCACTTT.

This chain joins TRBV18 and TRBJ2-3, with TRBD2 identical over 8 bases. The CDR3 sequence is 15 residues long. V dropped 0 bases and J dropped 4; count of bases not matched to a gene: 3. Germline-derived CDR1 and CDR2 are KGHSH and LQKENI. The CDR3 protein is CASSPPTGGADTQYF. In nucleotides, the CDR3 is TGTGCCAGCTCACCACCGACGGGGGGGGCAGATACGCAGTATTTT.

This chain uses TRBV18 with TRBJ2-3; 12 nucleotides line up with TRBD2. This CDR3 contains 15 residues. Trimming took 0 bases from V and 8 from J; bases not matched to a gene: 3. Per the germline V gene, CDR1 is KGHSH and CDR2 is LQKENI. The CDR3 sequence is CASSPPELAGGTQYF. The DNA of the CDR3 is TGTGCCAGCTCACCACCGGAACTAGCGGGGGGTACGCAGTATTTT.

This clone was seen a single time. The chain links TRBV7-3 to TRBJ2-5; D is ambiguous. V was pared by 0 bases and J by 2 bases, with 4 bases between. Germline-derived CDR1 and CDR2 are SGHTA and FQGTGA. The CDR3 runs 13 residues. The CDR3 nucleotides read TGTGCCAGCAGCTTAACTTATCAAGAGACCCAGTACTTC. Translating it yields CASSLTYQETQYF.

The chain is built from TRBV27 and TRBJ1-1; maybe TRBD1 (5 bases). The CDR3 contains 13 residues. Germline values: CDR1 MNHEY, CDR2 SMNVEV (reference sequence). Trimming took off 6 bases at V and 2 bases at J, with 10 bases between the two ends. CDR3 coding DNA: TGTGCCAGCAGATCAGGGTTTAACACTGAAGCTTTCTTT. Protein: CASRSGFNTEAFF.

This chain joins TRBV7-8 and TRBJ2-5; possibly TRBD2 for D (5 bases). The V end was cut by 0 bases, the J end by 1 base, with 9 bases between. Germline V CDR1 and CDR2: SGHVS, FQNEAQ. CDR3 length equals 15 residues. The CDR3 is CASSLAAGFQETQYF. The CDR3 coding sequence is TGTGCCAGCAGCTTAGCCGCGGGCTTCCAAGAGACCCAGTACTTC.

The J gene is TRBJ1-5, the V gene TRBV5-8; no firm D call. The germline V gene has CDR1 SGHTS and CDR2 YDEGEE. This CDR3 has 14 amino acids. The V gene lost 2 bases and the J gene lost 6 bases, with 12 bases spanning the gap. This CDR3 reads CASSLGLGGQPQHF. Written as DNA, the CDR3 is TGTGCCAGCAGCTTAGGACTCGGAGGTCAGCCCCAGCATTTT.

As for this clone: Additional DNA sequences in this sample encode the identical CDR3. Written as DNA, the CDR3 is TGTGCCAGCAGTGAAATAGGGGACACTGAAGCTTTCTTT. Protein: CASSEIGDTEAFF. This chain connects TRBV6-1 to TRBJ1-1; possible D gene TRBD1, 5 bases. The CDR3 contains 13 residues. The V end was cut by 2 bases, the J end by 3 bases, with 7 bases between. Germline CDR1 is MNHNS and CDR2 is SASEGT.

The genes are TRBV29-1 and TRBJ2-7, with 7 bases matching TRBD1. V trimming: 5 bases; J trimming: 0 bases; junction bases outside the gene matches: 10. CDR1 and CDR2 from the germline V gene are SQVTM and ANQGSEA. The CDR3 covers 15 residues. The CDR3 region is CSVQKRGTDSYEQYF. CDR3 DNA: TGCAGCGTTCAAAAGAGGGGGACAGACTCCTACGAGCAGTACTTC.

In nucleotides, the CDR3 is TGCGCCAGCAGCTTGGGGGCTGGTCTGGATTCACCCCTCCACTTT. Amino acid sequence: CASSLGAGLDSPLHF. V and J are TRBV5-1 and TRBJ1-6; D gene ambiguous. V lost 0 bases to trimming and J lost 8 bases, with 12 bases between them. Germline V gene lookup returns CDR1 SGHRS and CDR2 YFSETQ. This CDR3 has 15 amino acids. Full variable domain (missing parts from reference TRBV5-1 and TRBJ1-6): KAGVTQTPRYLIKTRGQQVTLSCSPISGHRSVSWYQQTPGQGLQFLFEYFSETQRNKGNFPGRFSGRQFSNSRSEMNVSTLELGDSALYLCASSLGAGLDSPLHFGNGTRLTVT.

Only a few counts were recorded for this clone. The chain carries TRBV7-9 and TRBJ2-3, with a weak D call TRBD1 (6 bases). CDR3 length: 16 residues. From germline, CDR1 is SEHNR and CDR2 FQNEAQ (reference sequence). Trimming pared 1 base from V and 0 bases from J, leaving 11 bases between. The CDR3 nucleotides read TGTGCCAGCAGCTTAGTCGGCAGGGGAAGCACAGATACGCAGTATTTT. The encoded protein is CASSLVGRGSTDTQYF.

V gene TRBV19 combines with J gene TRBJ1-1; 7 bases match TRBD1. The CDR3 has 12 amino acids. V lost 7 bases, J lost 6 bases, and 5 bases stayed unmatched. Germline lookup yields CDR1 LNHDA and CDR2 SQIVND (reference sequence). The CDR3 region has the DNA TGTGCCAGTACCGACAGGGTCGCTGAAGCTTTCTTT. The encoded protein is CASTDRVAEAFF.

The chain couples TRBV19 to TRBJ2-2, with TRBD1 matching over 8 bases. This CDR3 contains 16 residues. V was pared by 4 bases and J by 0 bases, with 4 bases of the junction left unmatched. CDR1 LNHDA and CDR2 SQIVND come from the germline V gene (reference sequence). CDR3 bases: TGTGCCAGTAGTAGGACAGGGTTTTCGAACACCGGGGAGCTGTTTTTT. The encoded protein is CASSRTGFSNTGELFF.

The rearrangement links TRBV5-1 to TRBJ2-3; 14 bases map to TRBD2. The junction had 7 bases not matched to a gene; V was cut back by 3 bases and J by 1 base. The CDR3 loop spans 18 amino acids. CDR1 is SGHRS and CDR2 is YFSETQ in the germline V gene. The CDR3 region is CASSSLTSGGAGTDTQYF. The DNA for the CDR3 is TGCGCCAGCAGCTCATTGACTAGCGGGGGGGCCGGCACAGATACGCAGTATTTT.

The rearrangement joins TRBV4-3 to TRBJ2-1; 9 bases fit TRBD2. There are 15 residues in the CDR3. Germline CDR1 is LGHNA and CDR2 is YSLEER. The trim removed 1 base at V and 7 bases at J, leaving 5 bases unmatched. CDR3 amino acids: CASSQGLAEVNEQFF. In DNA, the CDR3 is TGCGCCAGCAGCCAAGGACTAGCGGAAGTGAATGAGCAGTTCTTC.

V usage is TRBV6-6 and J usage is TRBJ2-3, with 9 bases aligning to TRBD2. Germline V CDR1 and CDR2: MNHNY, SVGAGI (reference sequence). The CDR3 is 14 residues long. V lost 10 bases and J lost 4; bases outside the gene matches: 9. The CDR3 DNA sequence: TGTGCCACCGGAGCGGGGGGCTCTGCAGATACGCAGTATTTT. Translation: CATGAGGSADTQYF.

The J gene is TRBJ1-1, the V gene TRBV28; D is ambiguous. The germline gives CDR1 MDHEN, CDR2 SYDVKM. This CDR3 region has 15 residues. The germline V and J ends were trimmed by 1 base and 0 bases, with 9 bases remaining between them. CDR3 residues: CASSLSATMNTEAFF. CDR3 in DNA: TGTGCCAGCAGTTTATCAGCGACGATGAACACTGAAGCTTTCTTT.

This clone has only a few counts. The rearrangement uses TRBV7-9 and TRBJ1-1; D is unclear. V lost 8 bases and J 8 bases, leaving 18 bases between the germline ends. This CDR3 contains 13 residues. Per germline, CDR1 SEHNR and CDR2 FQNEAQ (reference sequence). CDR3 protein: CASATTRRFEAFF. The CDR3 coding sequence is TGTGCCAGCGCCACGACACGCCGATTCGAAGCTTTCTTT.

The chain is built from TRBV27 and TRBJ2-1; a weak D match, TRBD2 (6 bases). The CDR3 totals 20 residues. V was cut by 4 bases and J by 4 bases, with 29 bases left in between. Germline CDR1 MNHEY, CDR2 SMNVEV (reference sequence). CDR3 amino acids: CASSSPRDHNGRGVYNEQFF. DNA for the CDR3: TGTGCCAGCAGTTCCCCTAGGGACCACAACGGGAGAGGGGTATACAATGAGCAGTTCTTC.

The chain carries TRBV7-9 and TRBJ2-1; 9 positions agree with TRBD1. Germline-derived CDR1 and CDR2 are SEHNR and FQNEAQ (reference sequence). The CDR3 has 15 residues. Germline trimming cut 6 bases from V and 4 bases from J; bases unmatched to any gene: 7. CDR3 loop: CASSPGTGLYNEQFF. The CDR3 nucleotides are TGTGCCAGCAGTCCCGGGACAGGGCTATACAATGAGCAGTTCTTC.

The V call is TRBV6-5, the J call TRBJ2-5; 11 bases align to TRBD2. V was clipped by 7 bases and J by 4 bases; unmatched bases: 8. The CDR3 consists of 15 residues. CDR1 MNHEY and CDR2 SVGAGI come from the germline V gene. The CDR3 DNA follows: TGTGCCAGCACTATTAGCGGGGGGGCCGGAGAGACCCAGTACTTC. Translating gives CASTISGGAGETQYF.